The 21 T cell receptor beta chains presented below share a single source sample, sequenced in a study of radiotherapy plus CTLA-4 blockade in lung cancer. The protocol was immunoSEQ multiplex PCR, while the TCRdb copy is restricted to in-frame clones and leaves out a portion. The data show approximately 52,000 clones, around 79% seen once. The sequences come from peripheral blood, collected from a patient treated with radiotherapy plus ipilimumab. Receptors originate from a human donor with non-small cell lung cancer who had a complete response to radiotherapy plus ipilimumab.

This rearrangement joins TRBV9 to TRBJ1-2; D is ambiguous. There are 14 residues in the CDR3. V lost 0 bases to trimming and J lost 7 bases, with 13 bases between them. CDR1 is SGDLS, CDR2 YYNGEE, per germline. Here the CDR3 DNA reads TGTGCCAGCAGCGTAGATCCTGGCGGAGGTGGCTACACCTTC. This sequence encodes CASSVDPGGGGYTF.

The CDR3 reads CASSVQGSSAEAFF. The CDR3 coding sequence is TGTGCCAGCAGTGTACAGGGGAGTAGCGCTGAAGCTTTCTTT. V usage is TRBV6-1 and J usage is TRBJ1-1; 7 positions agree with TRBD1. In germline, CDR1 is MNHNS, CDR2 SASEGT. J gave up 6 bases and V 4 bases, and 8 bases lay outside the gene matches. The CDR3 length is 14 residues.

J is TRBJ2-1 and V is TRBV30; TRBD2 matches 9 bases. Germline V gene lookup returns CDR1 GTSNPN and CDR2 SVGIG (reference sequence). This CDR3 comprises 9 residues. Trimming took 5 bases from V and 15 from J; bases not matched to a gene: 2. The chain's CDR3 is CAWGTSPFF. CDR3 sequence (DNA): TGTGCCTGGGGGACTAGCCCGTTCTTC. The whole variable domain, remainder taken from reference TRBV30 and TRBJ2-1, is SQTIHQWPATLVQPVGSPLSLECTVEGTSNPNLYWYRQAAGRGLQLLFYSVGIGQISSEVPQNLSASRPQDRQFILSSKKLLLSDSGFYLCAWGTSPFFGPGTRLTVL.

This clone occurred a few times. V is TRBV11-3 and J is TRBJ2-4; 8 nucleotides match TRBD1. V was clipped by 3 bases and J by 14 bases; unmatched bases: 9. There are 13 residues in the CDR3. Germline loops: CDR1 SGHNT, CDR2 YENEEA. CDR3 sequence reads: CASSFKQGGWEYF. CDR3 coding DNA: TGTGCCAGCAGCTTTAAACAGGGGGGCTGGGAGTACTTC.

The table lists this clone with a count of one. The chain carries TRBV11-2 and TRBJ1-5, with TRBD1 matching over 7 bases. Germline CDR1 SGHAT, CDR2 FQNNGV. This CDR3 has 17 amino acids. The junction had 10 bases not matched to a gene; V was cut back by 5 bases and J by 0 bases. Here the CDR3 reads CASSPRRDSYSNQPQHF. The DNA for the CDR3 is TGTGCCAGCAGCCCCCGACGGGACAGCTATAGCAATCAGCCCCAGCATTTT. The variable domain in full, with the rest retrieved from reference TRBV11-2 and TRBJ1-5, is EAGVAQSPRYKIIEKRQSVAFWCNPISGHATLYWYQQILGQGPKLLIQFQNNGVVDDSQLPKDRFSAERLKGVDSTLKIQPAKLEDSAVYLCASSPRRDSYSNQPQHFGDGTRLSIL.

The chain links TRBV14 to TRBJ2-5; 9 nucleotides line up with TRBD1. The CDR3 has 16 residues. J was trimmed by 2 bases and V by 2 bases; bases with no gene match: 6. CDR1 and CDR2 from the germline V gene are SGHDN and FVKESK. This CDR3 is CASSQTDRGVQETQYF. In nucleotides, the CDR3 is TGTGCCAGCAGCCAAACGGACAGGGGCGTTCAAGAGACCCAGTACTTC.

The chain recombines TRBV6-1 with TRBJ2-4; 9 bases are a match to TRBD1. Germline CDR1 is MNHNS and CDR2 is SASEGT. The CDR3 totals 15 residues. The V segment lost 9 bases and the J segment 1 base; nucleotides outside the gene matches: 7. The chain's CDR3 is CASTGGDGAKNIQYF. CDR3 DNA: TGTGCCAGTACAGGGGGCGACGGTGCCAAAAACATTCAGTACTTC.

The V gene is TRBV7-9, the J gene TRBJ2-3, with 8 bases lining up with TRBD1. Per the germline V gene, CDR1 is SEHNR and CDR2 is FQNEAQ (reference sequence). The V and J ends lost 5 bases and 5 bases, in that order; junction bases with no gene match: 15. The CDR3 runs to 17 residues. The CDR3 DNA is TGTGCCAGCAGCCCCCCGCCGGGACAGGCAAAGGGAGATACGCAGTATTTT. As protein: CASSPPPGQAKGDTQYF.

The chain combines TRBV5-1 with TRBJ1-2; 11 bases are a match to TRBD1. CDR1 and CDR2 from the germline V gene are SGHRS and YFSETQ. The CDR3 is made up of 14 amino acids. V gave up 4 bases and J gave up 5 bases; unmatched junction bases: 4. The CDR3 DNA reads as TGCGCCAGCAGCATTGGGACAGGGGGGTATGGCTACACCTTC. Its translation is CASSIGTGGYGYTF.

The V and J genes are TRBV15 and TRBJ2-5, with TRBD2 matching 7 bases. The tail of the sequence fits TRBJ2-7 better, so the J call may be wrong. Germline assignment: CDR1 LNHNV and CDR2 YYDKDF (reference sequence). The CDR3 is 15 amino acids. The CDR3 nucleotides read TGTGCCACCAGCAGAGATCTAGGGGAGGGCTACGAGCAGTACTTC. Amino acid sequence: CATSRDLGEGYEQYF.

For the CDR3, the DNA is TGTGCCAGCAGTGCGTGGGGAGACGGGGCCGGGGAGCTGTTTTTT. Translation: CASSAWGDGAGELFF. This chain connects TRBV6-6 to TRBJ2-2; maybe TRBD2 (5 bases). V was shortened by 5 bases and J by 6 bases, with 16 bases between the two germline ends. This CDR3 has 15 residues. Germline CDR1 reads MNHNY; CDR2 reads SVGAGI (reference sequence).

The chain links TRBV7-9 to TRBJ1-2; tentative D call: TRBD1 (6 bases). The V end was cut by 5 bases, the J end by 5 bases, with 12 bases between. From germline, CDR1 is SEHNR and CDR2 FQNEAQ (reference sequence). The CDR3 totals 13 residues. CDR3 loop: CASSPRDMYGYTF. DNA of the CDR3: TGTGCCAGCAGCCCCCGGGACATGTATGGCTACACCTTC.

V and J are TRBV19 and TRBJ1-5; weak D call: TRBD1 (5 bases). Germline V gene sequence: CDR1 LNHDA, CDR2 SQIVND (reference sequence). V was clipped by 10 bases and J by 5 bases, with 12 bases between them. The CDR3 extends over 12 amino acids. The CDR3 region has the DNA TGTGCCACTGGGGCAAACTATCAGCCCCAGCATTTT. Amino acid sequence: CATGANYQPQHF.

The J gene is TRBJ2-5, the V gene TRBV19, with D hard to call. Germline V gene lookup returns CDR1 LNHDA and CDR2 SQIVND (reference sequence). V dropped 3 bases and J dropped 2 bases, with 7 bases sitting between them. This CDR3 contains 13 residues. This CDR3 is CASSMAQQETQYF. The CDR3 DNA reads TGTGCCAGTAGTATGGCTCAGCAAGAGACCCAGTACTTC.

This chain uses TRBV27 with TRBJ2-7; 9 positions match TRBD1. J lost 4 bases, V lost 0 bases, and 4 bases had no gene match. The length of the CDR3 is 15 residues. CDR1 is MNHEY, CDR2 SMNVEV, per germline (reference sequence). The CDR3 DNA sequence: TGTGCCAGCAGTTTATCGAGAGACAGGGGGTACGAGCAGTACGTC. Translating gives CASSLSRDRGYEQYV.

The chain employs TRBV16 and TRBJ1-1; 9 nucleotides match TRBD1. Germline-derived CDR1 and CDR2 are KGHSY and FQNENV. This CDR3 comprises 14 residues. After removal of 4 bases from V and 8 bases from J, the junction contained 8 bases not matched to a gene. The CDR3 region has the DNA TGTGCCAGCAGCCGCGGACAGGGGTTGACCGAAGCTTTCTTT. This gives the protein CASSRGQGLTEAFF.

This clone was found once. This rearrangement joins TRBV6-1 to TRBJ1-6, with TRBD1 as a possible D gene (6 bases). Trimming took 3 bases from V and 4 from J, leaving 10 bases between them. The germline V gene encodes CDR1 MNHNS and CDR2 SASEGT. The CDR3 loop spans 15 amino acids. This chain's CDR3 is CASSDRGAYNSPLHF. CDR3 in DNA: TGTGCCAGCAGTGACCGGGGGGCTTATAATTCACCCCTCCACTTT.

The genes are TRBV5-1 and TRBJ1-3; D gene uncertain. Germline CDR1 reads SGHRS; CDR2 reads YFSETQ. Trimming cost V 6 bases and J 1 base, with 8 bases left between them. The length of the CDR3 is 13 residues. The CDR3 sequence is CASTFSSGNTIYF. The DNA for the CDR3 is TGCGCCAGCACCTTTTCATCTGGAAACACCATATATTTT.

This clone was recorded only once. This chain joins TRBV18 and TRBJ2-6; D is ambiguous. V was shortened by 6 bases and J by 0 bases, with 12 bases between the two germline ends. Germline CDR1 KGHSH, CDR2 LQKENI. This CDR3 contains 16 residues. The CDR3 protein is CASSSMVYSGANVLTF. CDR3 DNA: TGTGCCAGCTCCTCCATGGTCTACTCTGGGGCCAACGTCCTGACTTTC. Full variable domain (outside the CDR3, taken from reference TRBV18 and TRBJ2-6): NAGVMQNPRHLVRRRGQEARLRCSPMKGHSHVYWYRQLPEEGLKFMVYLQKENIIDESGMPKERFSAEFPKEGPSILRIQQVVRGDSAAYFCASSSMVYSGANVLTFGAGSRLTVL.

The chain employs TRBV7-2 and TRBJ2-7, with 10 bases fitting TRBD2. Trimming at V came to 4 bases and at J to 2 bases, leaving 17 bases not matched to a gene. Germline CDR1 reads SGHTA; CDR2 reads FQGNSA. The CDR3 has 19 residues. CDR3 sequence reads: CASSSTRGGSGGSTYEQYF. The CDR3 nucleotides are TGTGCCAGCAGCTCAACACGCGGAGGTAGCGGGGGGTCCACCTACGAGCAGTACTTC.

J is TRBJ2-1 and V is TRBV2; 9 bases are shared with TRBD1. Germline V gene data show CDR1 as SNHLY and CDR2 as FYNNEI. CDR3 size: 13 residues. Trimming took 8 bases from V and 4 from J; bases not matched to a gene: 3. The CDR3 DNA follows: TGTGCCAGCGGGGACAGGGCTTACAATGAGCAGTTCTTC. Residues: CASGDRAYNEQFF.